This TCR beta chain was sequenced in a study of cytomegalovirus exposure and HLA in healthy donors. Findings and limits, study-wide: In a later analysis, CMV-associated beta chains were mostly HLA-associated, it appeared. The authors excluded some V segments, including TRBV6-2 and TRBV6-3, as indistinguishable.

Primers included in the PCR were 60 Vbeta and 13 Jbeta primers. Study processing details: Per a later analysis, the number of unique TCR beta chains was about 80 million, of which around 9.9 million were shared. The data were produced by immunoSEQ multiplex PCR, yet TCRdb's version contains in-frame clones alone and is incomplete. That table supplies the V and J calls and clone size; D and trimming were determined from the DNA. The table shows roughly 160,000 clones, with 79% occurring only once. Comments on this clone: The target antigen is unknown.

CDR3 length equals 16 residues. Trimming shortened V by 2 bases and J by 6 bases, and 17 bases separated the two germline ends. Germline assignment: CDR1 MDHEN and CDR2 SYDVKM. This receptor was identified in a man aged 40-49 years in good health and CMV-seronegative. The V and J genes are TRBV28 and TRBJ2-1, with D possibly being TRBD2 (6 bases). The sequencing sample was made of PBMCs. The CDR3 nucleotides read TGTGCCAGCAGTTTAGGCGGCGGGACTGGCCGCAATGAGCAGTTCTTC. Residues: CASSLGGGTGRNEQFF. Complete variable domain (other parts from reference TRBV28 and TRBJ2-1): DVKVTQSSRYLVKRTGEKVFLECVQDMDHENMFWYRQDPGLGLRLIYFSYDVKMKEKGDIPEGYSVSREKKERFSLILESASTNQTSMYLCASSLGGGTGRNEQFFGPGTRLTVL.